This T cell receptor beta chain derives from a study of shared clonotypes between healthy human individuals. Points from the study as a whole: Non-shared clonotypes were found to have lower generation probabilities than the clonotypes that were shared by all four of the sorted-subset donors. The researchers took only blood, and tissue repertoires probably look different.

Only in-frame clones appear in the TCRdb table, and some are missing; sequencing was by immunoSEQ multiplex PCR. The sample lists around 2,100,000 clones, approximately 94% seen once, with around 1% in the top ten. CD45RO-negative, CCR7-positively selected cells formed the naive CD8 fraction, excluding terminally differentiated effector memory CD45RA+ cells. The study drew all its donors from Caucasian adults living in Nashville, Tennessee. Germline V gene sequence: CDR1 SGHNT, CDR2 YYREEE (reference sequence). V shed 2 bases and J shed 2 bases, with 11 bases lying between them. The CDR3 contains 15 residues. Remarks on this clone: Its antigen is currently unknown.

The TCR comes from a man aged 18 to 35 in good health. Sequences were obtained from naive CD8+ T cells sorted from blood. The chain joins TRBV5-4 to TRBJ2-1; perhaps TRBD1 as D (5 bases). This CDR3 reads CASSFPDTAYNEQFF. CDR3 nucleotides: TGTGCCAGCAGCTTCCCGGACACGGCCTACAATGAGCAGTTCTTC. Drawing the rest from reference TRBV5-4 and TRBJ2-1, the complete variable domain is ETGVTQSPTHLIKTRGQQVTLRCSSQSGHNTVSWYQQALGQGPQFIFQYYREEENGRGNFPPRFSGLQFPNYSSELNVNALELDDSALYLCASSFPDTAYNEQFFGPGTRLTVL.